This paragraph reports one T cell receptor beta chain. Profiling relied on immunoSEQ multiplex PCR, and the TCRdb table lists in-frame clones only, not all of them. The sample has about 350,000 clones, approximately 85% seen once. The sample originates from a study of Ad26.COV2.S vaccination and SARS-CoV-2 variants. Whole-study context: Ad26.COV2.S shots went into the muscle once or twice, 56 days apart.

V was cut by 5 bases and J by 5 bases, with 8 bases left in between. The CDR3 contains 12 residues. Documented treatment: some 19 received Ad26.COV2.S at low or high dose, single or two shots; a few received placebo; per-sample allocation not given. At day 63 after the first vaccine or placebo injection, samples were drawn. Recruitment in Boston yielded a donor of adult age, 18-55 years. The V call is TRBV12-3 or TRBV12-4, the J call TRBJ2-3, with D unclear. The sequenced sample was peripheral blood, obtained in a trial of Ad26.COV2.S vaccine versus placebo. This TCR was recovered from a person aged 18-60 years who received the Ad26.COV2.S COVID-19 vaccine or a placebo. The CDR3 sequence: CASSRYGDTQYF. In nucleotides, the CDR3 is TGTGCCAGCAGTCGGTATGGAGATACGCAGTATTTT.